Shown below are 22 T cell receptor beta chains from a single sample sequenced in a study of T cell clonotyping in hematopoietic cell transplantation. Only in-frame clones appear in the TCRdb table, and some are missing; sequencing was by immunoSEQ multiplex PCR. The table has some 15,000 clones, approximately 81% seen once; the top ten hold roughly 4.2%. The source was PBMCs, collected 100 days after allogeneic stem cell transplant. These receptors were collected from a male patient between 60 and 69 years old who had an allogeneic stem cell transplant from a related donor, so the T cells may come from the graft donor. Some clones in this sample may be carry-over from other donors' samples.

The rearrangement uses TRBV6-6 and TRBJ2-1, with D unresolved. Germline V gene sequence: CDR1 MNHNY, CDR2 SVGAGI (reference sequence). The CDR3 is 15 amino acids. V gave up 2 bases and J gave up 0 bases, with 8 bases separating them. The CDR3 reads CASSYDSSSYNEQFF. The CDR3 DNA reads as TGTGCCAGCAGTTACGACTCGTCCTCCTACAATGAGCAGTTCTTC.

This rearrangement joins TRBV6-6 to TRBJ1-3; D remains ambiguous. This CDR3 is 13 amino acids long. The V end lost 6 bases, the J end lost 8 bases, and 14 bases lay between the germline ends. Looked up from germline, CDR1 is MNHNY and CDR2 is SVGAGI (reference sequence). This CDR3 reads CASSPGLRYTIYF. In nucleotides, the CDR3 is TGTGCCAGCAGCCCCGGACTCCGATACACCATATATTTT.

CDR3: CARPGELFF. As DNA, the CDR3 is TGCGCCAGACCAGGGGAGCTGTTTTTT. The rearrangement joins TRBV5-1 to TRBJ2-2; D not certain. The CDR3 is 9 residues long. V was cut by 8 bases and J by 8 bases, with 4 bases left in between. Germline lookup yields CDR1 SGHRS and CDR2 YFSETQ.

The chain is built from TRBV5-1 and TRBJ2-5; 9 nucleotides line up with TRBD2. The germline V gene has CDR1 SGHRS and CDR2 YFSETQ. Losses at the gene ends were 1 base for V and 5 bases for J; bases not matched to a gene: 6. The CDR3 sequence is 15 residues long. This chain's CDR3 is CASSLIDAGGETQYF. The CDR3 DNA follows: TGCGCCAGCAGCTTGATCGACGCGGGGGGGGAGACCCAGTACTTC. The full variable domain, in which reference TRBV5-1 and TRBJ2-5 provide the parts outside the CDR3, is KAGVTQTPRYLIKTRGQQVTLSCSPISGHRSVSWYQQTPGQGLQFLFEYFSETQRNKGNFPGRFSGRQFSNSRSEMNVSTLELGDSALYLCASSLIDAGGETQYFGPGTRLLVL.

The chain couples TRBV11-3 to TRBJ1-1, with D perhaps TRBD1 (5 bases). The CDR3 loop spans 17 amino acids. V shed 0 bases and J shed 1 base, with 15 bases lying between them. The V gene's germline CDR1 is SGHNT and CDR2 YENEEA. CDR3 in DNA: TGTGCCAGCAGCTTAGAGTCTTGGGGGTCGGCGAACACTGAAGCTTTCTTT. Translation gives CASSLESWGSANTEAFF.

J is TRBJ1-5 and V is TRBV5-1, with D perhaps matching TRBD1 (6 bases). Trimming stripped 0 bases from V and 4 bases from J, with 11 bases between. The CDR3 is made up of 15 amino acids. Germline-derived CDR1 and CDR2 are SGHRS and YFSETQ. Here the CDR3 reads CASSLDGGRNQPQHF. CDR3 DNA sequence: TGCGCCAGCAGCTTGGATGGGGGGCGAAATCAGCCCCAGCATTTT.

This chain connects TRBV9 to TRBJ1-2; D is unclear. Germline V gives CDR1 SGDLS, CDR2 YYNGEE. The CDR3 covers 14 residues. The V gene lost 0 bases and the J gene lost 5 bases, with 11 bases spanning the gap. In nucleotides, the CDR3 is TGTGCCAGCAGCGTAGACCGGAACGGGTATGGCTACACCTTC. It specifies CASSVDRNGYGYTF. Full variable domain (outside the CDR3, taken from reference TRBV9 and TRBJ1-2): DSGVTQTPKHLITATGQRVTLRCSPRSGDLSVYWYQQSLDQGLQFLIQYYNGEERAKGNILERFSAQQFPDLHSELNLSSLELGDSALYFCASSVDRNGYGYTFGSGTRLTVV.

V usage is TRBV5-4 and J usage is TRBJ2-3; D is uncertain. The germline CDR1 and CDR2 sequences are SGHNT and YYREEE (reference sequence). CDR3 length equals 14 residues. V was clipped by 0 bases and J by 8 bases, with 13 bases between them. The CDR3 spells CASSLATGVGTQYF. The CDR3 coding sequence is TGTGCCAGCAGCTTGGCCACTGGGGTCGGTACGCAGTATTTT.

The V gene is TRBV5-1, the J gene TRBJ2-3, with 14 bases identical to TRBD2. V dropped 7 bases and J dropped 3; count of bases not matched to a gene: 7. Looked up from germline, CDR1 is SGHRS and CDR2 is YFSETQ. The CDR3 consists of 16 residues. The CDR3 sequence is CASRLAGGPGTDTQYF. The CDR3 DNA reads as TGCGCCAGCCGACTAGCGGGGGGGCCCGGGACAGATACGCAGTATTTT. Variable domain in full (rest from reference TRBV5-1 and TRBJ2-3): KAGVTQTPRYLIKTRGQQVTLSCSPISGHRSVSWYQQTPGQGLQFLFEYFSETQRNKGNFPGRFSGRQFSNSRSEMNVSTLELGDSALYLCASRLAGGPGTDTQYFGPGTRLTVL.

The V and J genes are TRBV4-2 and TRBJ2-1; TRBD2 matches 16 bases. With V trimmed by 4 bases and J by 5 bases, 5 bases remained unmatched. Germline lookup yields CDR1 LGHNA and CDR2 YNFKEQ. The CDR3 contains 17 residues. Here the CDR3 DNA reads TGTGCCAGCAGCCCGGGGACTAGCGGGGGGGCCAACAATGAGCAGTTCTTC. Protein sequence: CASSPGTSGGANNEQFF.

This chain joins TRBV7-2 and TRBJ1-5, with unresolved D. The CDR3 has 13 amino acids. Trimming took 4 bases from V and 0 from J, leaving 4 bases between them. Germline V gene sequence: CDR1 SGHTA, CDR2 FQGNSA. The CDR3 spells CASSSNSNQPQHF. The CDR3 DNA reads TGTGCCAGCAGCTCGAATAGCAATCAGCCCCAGCATTTT.

The V call is TRBV7-2, the J call TRBJ1-5, with D tentatively TRBD1 (5 bases). Trimming took off 0 bases at V and 2 bases at J, with 11 bases between the two ends. The CDR3 runs to 16 residues. The germline gives CDR1 SGHTA, CDR2 FQGNSA. Here the CDR3 DNA reads TGTGCCAGCAGCTTAGCTCCAGGGAAAGGCAATCAGCCCCAGCATTTT. Amino acids: CASSLAPGKGNQPQHF.

The rearrangement links TRBV11-3 to TRBJ2-2; a possible D gene is TRBD1 (6 bases). From germline, CDR1 is SGHNT and CDR2 YENEEA. The CDR3 loop spans 14 amino acids. Trimming removed 5 bases from V and 2 bases from J, with 9 bases in between. The CDR3 region has the DNA TGTGCCAGCAGCATGGGGGCAAACACCGGGGAGCTGTTTTTT. Translating gives CASSMGANTGELFF.

The genes are TRBV2 and TRBJ1-6, with 7 bases identical to TRBD1. Trimming at V came to 7 bases and at J to 7 bases, leaving 7 bases not matched to a gene. The CDR3 loop spans 14 amino acids. Per germline, CDR1 SNHLY and CDR2 FYNNEI. The CDR3 loop is CASNDRARNSPLHF. CDR3 nucleotides: TGTGCCAGCAATGACAGGGCAAGGAATTCACCCCTCCACTTT.

The chain is built from TRBV19 and TRBJ1-2; possible D gene TRBD1, 5 bases. CDR3 size: 10 residues. Trimming removed 9 bases from V and 5 bases from J, with 7 bases in between. The germline V gene has CDR1 LNHDA and CDR2 SQIVND (reference sequence). For the CDR3, the DNA is TGTGCCAGCGAGGGGTATGGCTACACCTTC. Its translation is CASEGYGYTF.

This chain joins TRBV2 and TRBJ1-1; no clear D gene. Germline V gene lookup returns CDR1 SNHLY and CDR2 FYNNEI. The CDR3 has 13 residues. Trimming stripped 6 bases from V and 0 bases from J, with 8 bases between. The CDR3 spells CASREIMNTEAFF. DNA for the CDR3: TGTGCCAGCAGGGAAATCATGAACACTGAAGCTTTCTTT.

The chain carries TRBV6-5 and TRBJ2-7; D possibly matches TRBD1 or TRBD2 (5 bases each). CDR3 length: 14 residues. The ends were cut back, 4 bases at V and 6 bases at J, with 16 bases in the middle. CDR1 and CDR2 from the germline V gene are MNHEY and SVGAGI. In DNA form, the CDR3 reads TGTGCCAGCAGTTGGCTCCGCGAGGGACGCGAGCAGTACTTC. This sequence encodes CASSWLREGREQYF.

The DNA for the CDR3 is TGTGCCAGTAGTACAGCGAGGGAGCAGTACTTC. Translating it yields CASSTAREQYF. The chain uses TRBV19 and TRBJ2-7, with no clear D. CDR1 is LNHDA and CDR2 is SQIVND in the germline V gene (reference sequence). The V end lost 4 bases, the J end lost 7 bases, and 8 bases lay between the germline ends. This CDR3 has 11 residues.

The rearrangement links TRBV19 to TRBJ2-2, with 9 bases identical to TRBD2. CDR3 length: 19 amino acids. Germline values: CDR1 LNHDA, CDR2 SQIVND (reference sequence). Losses at the gene ends were 8 bases for V and 0 bases for J; bases not matched to a gene: 16. The CDR3 spells CASDQGLAGRGANTGELFF. In nucleotides, the CDR3 is TGTGCCAGTGACCAGGGGCTAGCGGGAAGGGGGGCGAACACCGGGGAGCTGTTTTTT.

The genes are TRBV27 and TRBJ2-7, with 8 bases that match TRBD2. After removal of 4 bases from V and 3 bases from J, the junction contained 8 bases not matched to a gene. Germline CDR1 MNHEY, CDR2 SMNVEV (reference sequence). This CDR3 contains 15 residues. Written as DNA, the CDR3 is TGTGCCAGCAGTTCAGCGGGGGCATATTACTACGAGCAGTACTTC. It yields the protein CASSSAGAYYYEQYF.

A remark on this clone: At one boundary the junction diverges from the germline segment, which might be a read error. This chain joins TRBV30 and TRBJ1-2; D not certain. CDR3 length equals 13 residues. CDR1 GTSNPN and CDR2 SVGIG come from the germline V gene (reference sequence). The CDR3 region is CAWSASPSNVHIF. CDR3 nucleotides: TGTGCCTGGAGTGCCTCACCTTCTAATGTTCACATCTTC.

The V and J genes are TRBV5-1 and TRBJ1-1; D might be TRBD1 (6 bases). The germline gives CDR1 SGHRS, CDR2 YFSETQ. V was clipped by 0 bases and J by 4 bases, with 22 bases between them. The CDR3 consists of 18 residues. CDR3 region: CASSLAGSRLTRGTEAFF. CDR3 DNA sequence: TGCGCCAGCAGCTTGGCCGGCTCTCGCTTGACCAGGGGCACTGAAGCTTTCTTT.